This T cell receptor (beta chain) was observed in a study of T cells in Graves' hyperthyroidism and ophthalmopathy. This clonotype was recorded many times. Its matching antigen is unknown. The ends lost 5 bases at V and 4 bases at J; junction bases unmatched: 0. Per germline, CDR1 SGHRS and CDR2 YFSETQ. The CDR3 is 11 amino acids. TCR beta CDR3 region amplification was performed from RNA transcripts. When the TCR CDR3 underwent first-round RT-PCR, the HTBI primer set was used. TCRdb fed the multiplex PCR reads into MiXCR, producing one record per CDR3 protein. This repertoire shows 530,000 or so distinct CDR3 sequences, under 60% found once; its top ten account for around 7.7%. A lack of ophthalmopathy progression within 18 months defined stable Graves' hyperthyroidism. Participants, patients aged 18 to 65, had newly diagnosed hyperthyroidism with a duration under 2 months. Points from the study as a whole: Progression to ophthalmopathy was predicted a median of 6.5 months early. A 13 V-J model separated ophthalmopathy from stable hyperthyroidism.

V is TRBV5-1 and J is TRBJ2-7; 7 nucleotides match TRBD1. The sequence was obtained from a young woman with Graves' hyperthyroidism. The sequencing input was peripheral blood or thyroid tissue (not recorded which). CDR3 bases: TGCGCCAGCAGGACAGGGTACGAGCAGTACTTC. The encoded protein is CASRTGYEQYF.